These T cell receptor beta chains were read from a single sample in a study of CD8+ T cells in alopecia areata. Measured with immunoSEQ multiplex PCR; TCRdb has only the in-frame clones, and not every one. The data contain about 97,000 clones, around 45% of them seen just once; the ten biggest clones take up approximately 1.2%. Material for sequencing was CD4+ T cells sorted from blood. The receptors derive from a human donor with alopecia areata. Both conserved end residues are part of each CDR3.

TRBV28 CASSLPHQPQHF
TRBV18 CASSPGLDDEQFF
TRBV30 CAWNSGPYNEQFF
TRBV5-1 CASRITTGFTEAFF
TRBV29-1 CSAYSGGEAFF
TRBV5-1 CASSLEGLAGTDTQYF
TRBV30 CAWSVRTQGAKNIQYF
TRBV29-1 CSVEALGTGELFF
TRBV6-5 CASSRQGVTGYTF
TRBV19 CASSTSLEQETQYF
TRBV29-1 CSVDDRGLFTEAFF
TRBV4-1 CASSRDRDYEQYF
TRBV7-8 CASSLVGQGANEKLFF
TRBV27 CASRSTGANVLTF
TRBV18 CASSAQGNEQFF
TRBV2 CASSGTPQETQYF
TRBV29-1 CSVEGGNLGTEAFF
TRBV7-2 CASSFGALAGGVEQFF
TRBV7-9 CASSPTRDNEQFF
TRBV2 CAIKNTGVSGYTF
TRBV30 CAWSETLWTGRDTQYF
TRBV28 CASSGGLAGWRKDTQYF
TRBV7-2 CASSLEGGTYNEQFF
TRBV29-1 CSTTGTSGAGEYF
TRBV15 CATSVDGTVSYEQYF
TRBV27 CASSSATGTYEQYF
TRBV29-1 CSVIGELAGGYRETQYF
TRBV5-4 CASSSGGTQRQETQYF
TRBV6-1 CASRMLGQSDYF
TRBV29-1 CSVEGRTSGTDTQYF
TRBV30 CAWSVPRGLGAGYTF
TRBV5-1 CASSSPGTGRLQTQYF
TRBV4-3 CASSPRWQETQYF
TRBV18 CASSPRGRQETQYF
TRBV18 CASSPLETYEQYF
TRBV6-6 CASSYSQGVWETQYF
TRBV28 CASSRTGMNSPLHF
TRBV28 CASRWTGPQPQHF
TRBV29-1 CSVSYGRVGETQYF
TRBV29-1 CSVRTDASYEQYF
TRBV28 CASSSGQNPGTQYF
TRBV6-6 CASSVRLTDTEAFF
TRBV25-1 CASSETLRGVSYEQYF
TRBV6-5 CASFGQGYYEQYF
TRBV11-2 CASSYSPQSAGAHQPQHF
TRBV7-2 CASSRDSNQETQYF